This TCR beta chain came from a study of regulatory T cells in long-lasting Graves disease. CDR3 length: 16 residues. CDR1 is MNHEY, CDR2 SVGEGT, per germline. Germline trimming cut 5 bases from V and 2 bases from J; bases unmatched to any gene: 8. Regarding time point: newly diagnosed GD, antithyroid drugs for less than 3 months. After RNA was extracted from PBMCs, the TCR library was made from it. This clonotype was picked up many times. Arm-PCR of CDR3 regions and iRepertoire HTBI primers were used to build TCR beta libraries. Via MiXCR, TCRdb re-called the multiplex PCR reads, giving one row per CDR3 protein. The sample includes under 250,000 distinct CDR3 sequences, 20% to 25% of them seen just once.

The chain is built from TRBV6-2 or TRBV6-3 and TRBJ2-7, with TRBD1 matching over 11 bases. This clonotype originated in a female donor with Graves disease. Material: peripheral blood mononuclear cells (PBMCs), obtained at new diagnosis, from a patient treated with antithyroid drugs. DNA for the CDR3: TGTGCCAGCAGTAGACAAAGGACAGGGGGCGCCTACGAGCAGTACTTC. This translates into CASSRQRTGGAYEQYF.